Presented here are 10 T cell receptor beta chains from one specimen sequenced in a study of CD8+CD57+ T cells in acquired aplastic anemia. TCR beta VDJ and CDR3 were profiled, and genomic DNA was the template. TCRdb passed the reads through MiXCR, listing each CDR3 protein once. The table records about 80,000 distinct CDR3 sequences, less than 60% of them present only once. The sequencing sample was made of sorted CD4+, CD8+, or CD8+CD57+ T cells (not recorded which) from PBMCs. The receptors come from a human donor in good health, serving as a control.

This clonotype turned up a few times. V gene TRBV7-6 combines with J gene TRBJ2-5; 7 bases agree with TRBD2. Looked up from germline, CDR1 is SGHVS and CDR2 is FNYEAQ. The CDR3 is 16 amino acids. V was clipped by 5 bases and J by 1 base; unmatched bases: 10. For the CDR3, the DNA is TGTGCCAGCAGCCCGATAAGCGGGGATGGCCAAGAGACCCAGTACTTC. Residues: CASSPISGDGQETQYF.

The table lists this clonotype with many counts. The chain uses TRBV7-8 and TRBJ2-7; tentatively, D is TRBD1 (6 bases). V shed 5 bases and J shed 7 bases, with 15 bases lying between them. The CDR3 has 13 residues. Germline assignment: CDR1 SGHVS and CDR2 FQNEAQ. CDR3 in amino acids: CASSPGTRGEQYF. CDR3 coding DNA: TGTGCCAGCAGCCCCGGGACAAGAGGGGAGCAGTACTTC.

This clonotype was recorded many times. As DNA, the CDR3 is TGTGCCAGCAGCTTGGGAGCGGGAGCTGAGACCCAGTACTTC. Its translation is CASSLGAGAETQYF. V is TRBV7-6 and J is TRBJ2-5; 8 bases are shared with TRBD2. The CDR3 contains 14 residues. Trimming at V came to 3 bases and at J to 5 bases, leaving 5 bases not matched to a gene. Germline V CDR1 and CDR2: SGHVS, FNYEAQ.

V usage is TRBV5-1 and J usage is TRBJ1-1, with no clear D. Trimming cost V 5 bases and J 6 bases, with 20 bases left between them. The length of the CDR3 is 15 residues. Germline loops: CDR1 SGHRS, CDR2 YFSETQ. The CDR3 here is CASSSDQSHRAEAFF. The CDR3 DNA follows: TGCGCCAGCAGTTCCGATCAATCTCATCGGGCTGAAGCTTTCTTT.

As to this clonotype: A junction end diverges from the germline sequence, so it may reflect a read error. The chain links TRBV27 to TRBJ1-4; no definite D call. Germline V CDR1 and CDR2: MNHEY, SMNVEV (reference sequence). This CDR3 region has 12 residues. The CDR3 nucleotides read TGTGCCAGTCATGGGGTTAGTGAAAAACTGTCTTTT. Amino acids: CASHGVSEKLSF.

The table lists this clonotype with a few counts. This chain joins TRBV3-1 and TRBJ2-5, with 9 bases that match TRBD2. V was pared by 4 bases and J by 1 base, with 1 base of the junction left unmatched. Germline loops: CDR1 LGHDT, CDR2 YNNKEL (reference sequence). There are 14 residues in the CDR3. The CDR3 region is CASSLLAGQETQYF. CDR3 DNA sequence: TGTGCCAGCAGCCTACTAGCGGGCCAAGAGACCCAGTACTTC.

This clonotype was recorded at least ten times. This chain joins TRBV20-1 and TRBJ2-5, with 13 positions matching TRBD2. CDR1 is DFQATT and CDR2 is SNEGSKA in the germline V gene (reference sequence). The CDR3 runs 15 residues. V gave up 6 bases and J gave up 4 bases; unmatched junction bases: 8. In DNA, the CDR3 is TGCAGTGCGAATACACTAGCGGGGGGGGTAGAGACCCAGTACTTC. This encodes CSANTLAGGVETQYF.

This clonotype was recorded many times. The gene calls are TRBV2 and TRBJ2-1, with 10 bases that match TRBD2. This CDR3 has 15 residues. Germline V CDR1 and CDR2: SNHLY, FYNNEI. The V and J ends lost 4 bases and 5 bases, in that order; junction bases with no gene match: 5. DNA of the CDR3: TGTGCCAGCAGTGTGGGGACTAGCGAGCACAATGAGCAGTTCTTC. This translates into CASSVGTSEHNEQFF.

The chain combines TRBV5-8 with TRBJ2-3, with a weak D call TRBD2 (5 bases). CDR1 SGHTS and CDR2 YDEGEE come from the germline V gene. The CDR3 totals 15 residues. V was cut by 0 bases and J by 9 bases, with 17 bases left in between. CDR3 sequence (DNA): TGTGCCAGCAGCTTGGGTCGGGGTTTAACTGGGACGCAGTATTTT. It codes for CASSLGRGLTGTQYF.

This clonotype was seen at least ten times. The chain joins TRBV7-2 to TRBJ1-4, with TRBD1 identical over 7 bases. V dropped 6 bases and J dropped 3; count of bases not matched to a gene: 7. The CDR3 length is 15 residues. Germline V gives CDR1 SGHTA, CDR2 FQGNSA. The CDR3 DNA reads TGTGCCAGCAGGCCCGGACAGGTACCTAATGAAAAACTGTTTTTT. This encodes CASRPGQVPNEKLFF. Full variable domain (remainder filled in from reference TRBV7-2 and TRBJ1-4): GAGVSQSPSNKVTEKGKDVELRCDPISGHTALYWYRQSLGQGLEFLIYFQGNSAPDKSGLPSDRFSAERTGGSVSTLTIQRTQQEDSAVYLCASRPGQVPNEKLFFGSGTQLSVL.